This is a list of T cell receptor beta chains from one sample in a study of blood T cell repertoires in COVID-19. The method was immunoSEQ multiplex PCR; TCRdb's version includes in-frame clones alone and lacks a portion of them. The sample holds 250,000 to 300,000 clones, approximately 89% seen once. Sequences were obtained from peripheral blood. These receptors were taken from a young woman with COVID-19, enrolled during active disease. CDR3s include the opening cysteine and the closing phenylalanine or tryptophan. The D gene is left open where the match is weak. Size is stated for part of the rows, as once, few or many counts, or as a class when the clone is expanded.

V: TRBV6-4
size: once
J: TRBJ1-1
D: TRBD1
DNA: TGTGCCAGCAGTGACTCGGACAGGGGCTGGGGTAGGTTCTTT
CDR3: CASSDSDRGWGRFF

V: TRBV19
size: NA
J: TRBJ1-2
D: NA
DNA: TGTGCCAGTACACCAGCGGGAAACTATGGCTACACCTTC
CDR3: CASTPAGNYGYTF

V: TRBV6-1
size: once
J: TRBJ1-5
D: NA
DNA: TGTGCCAGCAGTGAGCAGGGCCCGTTCAATCAGCCCCAGCATTTT
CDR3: CASSEQGPFNQPQHF

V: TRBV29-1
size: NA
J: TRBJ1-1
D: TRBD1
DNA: TGCAGCGTTGGTCTGACAGGGATTATGAACACTGAAGCTTTCTTT
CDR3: CSVGLTGIMNTEAFF

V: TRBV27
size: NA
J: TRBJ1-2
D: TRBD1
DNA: TGTGCCAGCAGTCTATATAACCAGGGGGGTAACTATGGCTACACCTTC
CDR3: CASSLYNQGGNYGYTF

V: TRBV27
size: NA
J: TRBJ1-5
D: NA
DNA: TGTGCCAGCAGTTTCACTGGGGGGAGGGGCTCCGGGCAGCCCCAGCATTTT
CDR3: CASSFTGGRGSGQPQHF

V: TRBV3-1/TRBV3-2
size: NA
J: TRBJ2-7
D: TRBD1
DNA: TGTGCCAGCAGCCAAGGGTTAGACAGGGGGCTAAGTTCCGAGCAGTACTTC
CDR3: CASSQGLDRGLSSEQYF

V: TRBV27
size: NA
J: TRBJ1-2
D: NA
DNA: TGTGCCAGCAGTCCAGACAGTACCTATGGCTACACCTTC
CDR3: CASSPDSTYGYTF

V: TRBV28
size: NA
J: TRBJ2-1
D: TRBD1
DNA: TGTGCTCTAGGACAGGGCTATGGTGAGCAGTTCTTC
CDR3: CALGQGYGEQFF

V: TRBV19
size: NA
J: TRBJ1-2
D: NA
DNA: TGTGCCAGTACTTCAGGGAATAACTATGGCTACACCTTC
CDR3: CASTSGNNYGYTF

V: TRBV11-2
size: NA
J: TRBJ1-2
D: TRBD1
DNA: TGTGCCAGCAGCCGTAACCCAGGGGGCTACTATGGCTACACCTTC
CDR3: CASSRNPGGYYGYTF

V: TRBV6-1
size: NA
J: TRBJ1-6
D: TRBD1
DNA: TGTGCCAGCAGTGCGTACACAGGGGCCTCTGAGCCACCCCTCCACTTT
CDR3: CASSAYTGASEPPLHF

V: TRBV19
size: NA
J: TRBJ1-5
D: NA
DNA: TGTGCCAGTAGTATAAGGGACACCAATCAGCCCCAGCATTTT
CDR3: CASSIRDTNQPQHF

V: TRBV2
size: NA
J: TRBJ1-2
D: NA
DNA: TGTGCCAGCAGTGAAGCGAGAGGGGAGGATGGCTACACCTTC
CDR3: CASSEARGEDGYTF

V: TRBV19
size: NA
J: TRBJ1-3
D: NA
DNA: TGTGCCAGTAGTCAGACAGCTGGAAACACCATATATTTT
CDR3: CASSQTAGNTIYF

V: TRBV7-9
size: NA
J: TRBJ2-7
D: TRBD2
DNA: TGTGCCAGCAGCTTAGAGACTAGCGGGAGTACGAGGCAGTACTTC
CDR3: CASSLETSGSTRQYF

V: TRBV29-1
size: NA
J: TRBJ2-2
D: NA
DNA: TGCAGCGTTGAAGATAGGGGACAAGGGAACACCGGGGAGCTGTTTTTT
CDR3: CSVEDRGQGNTGELFF

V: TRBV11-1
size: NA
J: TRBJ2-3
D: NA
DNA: TGTGCCAGCAGCTTAGATTACGGGACTGGCACAGATACGCAGTATTTT
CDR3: CASSLDYGTGTDTQYF

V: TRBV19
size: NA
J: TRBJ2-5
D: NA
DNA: TGTGCCAGTAGTATGGGAGCGGGCCTTAGGGAGGAGACCCAGTACTTC
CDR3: CASSMGAGLREETQYF

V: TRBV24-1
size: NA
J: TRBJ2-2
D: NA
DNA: TGTGCCACCAGTGATTACGGCGGGGAGCTGTTTTTT
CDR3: CATSDYGGELFF

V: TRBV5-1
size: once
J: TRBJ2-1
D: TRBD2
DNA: TGCGCCAGCAGCCCTAGCGGGAGATCCAATGAGCAGTTCTTC
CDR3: CASSPSGRSNEQFF

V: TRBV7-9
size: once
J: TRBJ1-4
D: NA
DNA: TGTGCCAGCAGCTCCGCCCGGACAACAACTAATGAAAAACTGTTTTTT
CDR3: CASSSARTTTNEKLFF

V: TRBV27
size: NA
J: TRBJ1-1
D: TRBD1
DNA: TGTGCCAGCAGTTACTTAATGACAGGGGGAATCGAAGCTTTCTTT
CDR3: CASSYLMTGGIEAFF

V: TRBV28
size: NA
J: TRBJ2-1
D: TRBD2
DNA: TGTGCCAGCAGTCCCCGGGGACTAGCGGGCTACTCCTACAATGAGCAGTTCTTC
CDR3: CASSPRGLAGYSYNEQFF

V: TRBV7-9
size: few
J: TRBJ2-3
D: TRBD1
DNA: TGTGCCAGCAGGACAGGGGCGACAGATACGCAGTATTTT
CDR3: CASRTGATDTQYF

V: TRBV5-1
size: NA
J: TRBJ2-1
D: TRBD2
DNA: TGCGCCAGCAGCTTGACGGTTAGCGGGAGGGCCGCCGACAATGAGCAGTTCTTC
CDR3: CASSLTVSGRAADNEQFF

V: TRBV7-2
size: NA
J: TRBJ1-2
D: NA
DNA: TGTGCCAGCAGCTTAGCCAGGTCAGGAGGCTACACCTTC
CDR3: CASSLARSGGYTF

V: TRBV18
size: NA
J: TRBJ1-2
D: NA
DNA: TGTGCCAGCTCACCACTAGCTAGGGGCGATGGCTACACCTTC
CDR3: CASSPLARGDGYTF

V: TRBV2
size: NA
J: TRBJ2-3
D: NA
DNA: TGTGCCAGCCTTGGCGGGTCTTCGAAGGATACGCAGTATTTT
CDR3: CASLGGSSKDTQYF

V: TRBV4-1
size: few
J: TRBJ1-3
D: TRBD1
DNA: TGCGCCAGCAGCCAAGCCCCGGGACAGGGGGGCTCTGGAAACACCATATATTTT
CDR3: CASSQAPGQGGSGNTIYF

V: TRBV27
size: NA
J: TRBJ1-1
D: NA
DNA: TGTGCCAGCAGTTTCAACCCTGCGGGTCCCCTGAACACTGAAGCTTTCTTT
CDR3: CASSFNPAGPLNTEAFF

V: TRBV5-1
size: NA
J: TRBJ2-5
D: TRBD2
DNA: TGCGCCAGCAGCTTCCACCTAGCGGGAGAAGGAGGCCAAGAGACCCAGTACTTC
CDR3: CASSFHLAGEGGQETQYF

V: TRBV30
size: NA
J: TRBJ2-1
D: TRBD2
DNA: TGTGCCTGGAGCCGGAGGGCGACTAGCGAGTACAATGAGCAGTTCTTC
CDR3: CAWSRRATSEYNEQFF

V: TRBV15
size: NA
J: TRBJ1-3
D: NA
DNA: TGTGCCACCAGCAGAGGGTCAGGCCCTGGAAACACCATATATTTT
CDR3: CATSRGSGPGNTIYF

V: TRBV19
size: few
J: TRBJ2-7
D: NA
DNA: TGTGCCAGTAGTATAGTCGGGCAGGGGTCCTACGAGCAGTACTTC
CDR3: CASSIVGQGSYEQYF

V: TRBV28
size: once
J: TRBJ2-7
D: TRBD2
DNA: TGTGCCAGCAGTCCACAGAAGCGGGAGGGTTACGAGCAGTACTTC
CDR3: CASSPQKREGYEQYF

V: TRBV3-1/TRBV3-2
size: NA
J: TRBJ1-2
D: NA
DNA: TGTGCCAGCAGGGGAGGGGGTAGTGGCTACACCTTC
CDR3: CASRGGGSGYTF

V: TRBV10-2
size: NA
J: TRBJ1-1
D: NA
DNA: TGCGCCAGCAGTGATCGGGGAAGGAACACTGAAGCTTTCTTT
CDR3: CASSDRGRNTEAFF

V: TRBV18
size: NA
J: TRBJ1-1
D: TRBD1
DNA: TGTGCCAGCTCACCAACGGGACAGCGGAACACTGAAGCTTTCTTT
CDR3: CASSPTGQRNTEAFF

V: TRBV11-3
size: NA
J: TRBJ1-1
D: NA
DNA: TGTGCCAGCAGCTTAAGTGCAGGGGCTAACACTGAAGCTTTCTTT
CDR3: CASSLSAGANTEAFF

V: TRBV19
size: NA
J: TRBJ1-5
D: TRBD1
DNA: TGTGCCAGTAGTACCGGGACAGGGGCGACGGGGCAGCCCCAGCATTTT
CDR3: CASSTGTGATGQPQHF

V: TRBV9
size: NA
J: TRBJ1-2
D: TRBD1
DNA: TGTGCCAGCAGCGTAGCGACAGGGGGCTGGGGCTACACCTTC
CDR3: CASSVATGGWGYTF